Listed here is a single T cell receptor beta chain. Its antigen is still unknown. This entry is derived from a study of shared clonotypes between healthy human individuals. Points from the study as a whole: For naive CD4 cells, roughly 4.8% of clonotypes were shared across a handful of donors. Apart from blood, nothing was sampled; tissue repertoires likely differ.

The V gene end was trimmed by 3 bases and the J gene end by 3 bases; junction bases not matched to a gene: 5. This CDR3 has 15 residues. Germline V gene data show CDR1 as ENHRY and CDR2 as SYGVKD. Libraries were prepared by immunoSEQ multiplex PCR; TCRdb keeps only in-frame clonotypes and omits some of them. The sample shows about 1.5 million clones, roughly 96% of them seen only once. The authors divided CD4+ cells into CD45RA+ naive and CD45RA-negative memory subsets. Sequenced material: naive CD4+ T cells sorted from blood. The subset was: CD45RA+ positively selected. The chain combines TRBV10-3 with TRBJ2-1; TRBD1 aligns across 7 bases. The receptor was derived from a man between 25 and 39 years old in good health. CDR3 sequence reads: CAISDGQGDYNEQFF. In DNA form, the CDR3 reads TGTGCCATCAGTGATGGGCAGGGGGACTACAATGAGCAGTTCTTC.